This TCR beta chain was retrieved from a study of blood T cells in healthy people across ages. Overall study context: There was about one barcoded beta molecule captured by template switching per two T cells. Findings of the study overall: It was found that TCR beta diversity correlated strongly with the percentage of naive T cells. The recorded TCR beta diversity per million T cells decreased in a roughly linear manner with age.

Each donor supplied 7.5 to 10 milliliters of peripheral blood. Then a second PCR, running roughly 6 to 11 cycles, was carried out with a sample-barcoded 5' primer and a J-beta primer mix. TCRdb used MiXCR to reprocess the 5' RACE reads, holding one entry per CDR3 protein. In the table there are roughly 1.9 million distinct CDR3 sequences, roughly two fifths of which are singletons. For this clonotype: Its target is unknown.

CDR1 is SGHRS, CDR2 YFSETQ, per germline. Between the trimmed V and J ends, which lost 4 bases and 1 base, there was a span of 12 bases. The CDR3 consists of 14 residues. Sample: blood. The chain links TRBV5-1 to TRBJ2-7, with D perhaps given as TRBD1 or TRBD2 (6 bases each). The sequence came from a human donor in good health. The DNA of the CDR3 is TGCGCCAGCAGCGGGGGGACACCTTCCTACGAGCAGTACTTC. It specifies CASSGGTPSYEQYF.